The 10 T cell receptor beta chains listed next were all sequenced from one sample in a study of cytomegalovirus exposure and HLA in healthy donors. Libraries were prepared by immunoSEQ multiplex PCR; TCRdb keeps only in-frame clonotypes and omits some of them. The data show roughly 150,000 clones, roughly 91% seen once. The specimen was PBMCs. The receptors derive from a woman aged 18 to 35 in good health and CMV-seropositive.

This sequence joins TRBV27 and TRBJ2-7, with 7 bases aligning to TRBD2. With 0 bases clipped from V and 0 bases from J, the junction kept 5 bases outside the gene matches. Germline assignment: CDR1 MNHEY and CDR2 SMNVEV (reference sequence). The CDR3 has 16 residues. The CDR3: CASSLSGGSSSYEQYF. The CDR3 nucleotides are TGTGCCAGCAGTTTATCGGGCGGGAGTAGCTCCTACGAGCAGTACTTC.

The chain links TRBV19 to TRBJ2-7; 7 bases match TRBD2. The CDR3 has 13 residues. V gave up 6 bases and J gave up 3 bases; unmatched junction bases: 5. Germline loops: CDR1 LNHDA, CDR2 SQIVND (reference sequence). The CDR3 DNA reads TGTGCCAGTAGCGGGAGGAGAGGCTACGAGCAGTACTTC. It is translated as CASSGRRGYEQYF. Looking up the rest from reference TRBV19 and TRBJ2-7 gives the full variable domain: DGGITQSPKYLFRKEGQNVTLSCEQNLNHDAMYWYRQDPGQGLRLIYYSQIVNDFQKGDIAEGYSVSREKKESFPLTVTSAQKNPTAFYLCASSGRRGYEQYFGPGTRLTVT.

The V call is TRBV6-5, the J call TRBJ2-3, with D possibly TRBD2 on 7 matching bases. The CDR3 runs 16 residues. Trimming removed 2 bases from V and 0 bases from J, with 12 bases in between. Germline V gene sequence: CDR1 MNHEY, CDR2 SVGAGI. The CDR3 DNA is TGTGCCAGCAGTTACGGGGGCGGGGGTAGCACAGATACGCAGTATTTT. The encoded protein is CASSYGGGGSTDTQYF.

This sequence joins TRBV4-2 and TRBJ2-3; tentative D call: TRBD2 (5 bases). The CDR3 extends over 15 amino acids. With 0 bases removed from V and 4 bases from J, the gap between germline ends came to 11 bases. The V gene's germline CDR1 is LGHNA and CDR2 YNFKEQ. The CDR3 DNA reads as TGTGCCAGCAGCCAAGAGAGGACTGTTCCAGATACGCAGTATTTT. Amino acids: CASSQERTVPDTQYF.

The V and J genes are TRBV7-2 and TRBJ2-3; D possibly corresponds to TRBD2 (6 bases). Germline assignment: CDR1 SGHTA and CDR2 FQGNSA. With 4 bases removed from V and 0 bases from J, the gap between germline ends came to 11 bases. The CDR3 runs to 15 residues. DNA for the CDR3: TGTGCCAGCAGCTCGGGACTGACTAGCACAGATACGCAGTATTTT. This encodes CASSSGLTSTDTQYF. The whole variable domain, remainder taken from reference TRBV7-2 and TRBJ2-3, is GAGVSQSPSNKVTEKGKDVELRCDPISGHTALYWYRQSLGQGLEFLIYFQGNSAPDKSGLPSDRFSAERTGGSVSTLTIQRTQQEDSAVYLCASSSGLTSTDTQYFGPGTRLTVL.

CDR3 protein: CASIEQQGRKSYNEQFF. The DNA for the CDR3 is TGTGCCAGCATCGAACAACAGGGTCGGAAGTCCTACAATGAGCAGTTCTTC. This chain joins TRBV9 and TRBJ2-1, with D maybe TRBD1 (6 bases). Looked up from germline, CDR1 is SGDLS and CDR2 is YYNGEE. There are 17 residues in the CDR3. V was cut by 6 bases and J by 1 base, with 20 bases left in between.

The J gene is TRBJ1-1, the V gene TRBV18; 7 bases agree with TRBD1. The junction had 5 bases not matched to a gene; V was cut back by 4 bases and J by 0 bases. Looked up from germline, CDR1 is KGHSH and CDR2 is LQKENI. CDR3 size: 15 residues. CDR3 sequence reads: CASSLGGAMNTEAFF. In nucleotides, the CDR3 is TGTGCCAGCTCACTAGGGGGCGCAATGAACACTGAAGCTTTCTTT. Complete variable domain (other parts from reference TRBV18 and TRBJ1-1): NAGVMQNPRHLVRRRGQEARLRCSPMKGHSHVYWYRQLPEEGLKFMVYLQKENIIDESGMPKERFSAEFPKEGPSILRIQQVVRGDSAAYFCASSLGGAMNTEAFFGQGTRLTVV.

V and J are TRBV18 and TRBJ2-6; 8 bases agree with TRBD1. The J segment lost 3 bases and the V segment lost 1 base, leaving 5 bases of the junction unmatched. Germline V lookup: CDR1 KGHSH, CDR2 LQKENI. CDR3 size: 17 residues. CDR3 region: CASSPRQGASGANVLTF. The CDR3 bases are TGTGCCAGCTCACCACGTCAGGGGGCGAGTGGGGCCAACGTCCTGACTTTC.

The chain uses TRBV25-1 and TRBJ2-3, with D perhaps matching TRBD2 (6 bases). This CDR3 comprises 13 residues. Trimming pared 11 bases from V and 1 base from J, leaving 13 bases between. Germline V gene lookup returns CDR1 MGHDK and CDR2 SYGVNS. The CDR3 nucleotides read TGTGCCGGACGGGACTCGCGCACAGATACGCAGTATTTT. As protein: CAGRDSRTDTQYF.

J is TRBJ2-5 and V is TRBV30; TRBD2 aligns across 14 bases. Germline V gene sequence: CDR1 GTSNPN, CDR2 SVGIG (reference sequence). Unmatched junction bases numbered 6, after V lost 2 bases and J lost 4 bases. The CDR3 covers 16 residues. For the CDR3, the DNA is TGTGCCTGGAGTCCACGAGGACTAGCGGGAGGAGAGACCCAGTACTTC. It codes for CAWSPRGLAGGETQYF.